This note documents a single TCR beta chain sequence. Its antigen is still unknown. Germline V gene data show CDR1 as MNHEY and CDR2 as SMNVEV (reference sequence). The CDR3 consists of 15 residues. Between the trimmed V and J ends, which lost 3 bases and 1 base, there was a span of 12 bases. The sample comes from a study of T-cell memory formation after mild COVID-19. Overall study: TCR clusters were mostly donor specific. Notes on the study in general: Day 15 to 85 contracting clones showed balanced CD4/CD8; later expanders leaned CD4+.

After 5'RACE with constant-segment primers, TCR alpha and TCR beta cDNA libraries carrying sample barcodes and UMIs were obtained. TCRdb processed the 5' RACE reads anew with MiXCR; each CDR3 protein has one entry. The sample shows 550,000 to 700,000 distinct CDR3 sequences, roughly 17% of them seen only once. The sequencing sample was made of PBMCs or a T cell subset sorted from them (not recorded which). This receptor was obtained from an adult woman who had mild COVID-19 (a few samples of this study predate the infection). Cell type and time point are not known. The chain is built from TRBV27 and TRBJ2-5; D unresolved. The CDR3 DNA reads as TGTGCCAGCAGTTTTGGCATAACCCCCCAAGAGACCCAGTACTTC. Translated: CASSFGITPQETQYF.